This TCR beta chain was observed in a study of control samples from healthy donors and cancer patients (TCRdb year 2020). CDR1 and CDR2 were assigned from the germline V gene (reference sequence) as LGHDT and YNNKEL. Cut back by 4 bases and 10 bases, the V and J ends lie 17 bases apart. Counted from cysteine to phenylalanine, this CDR3 has 15 amino acids. The entry retains the CDR3 DNA only, 45 bases that are in frame from base 1. As concerns this clone: There is no known antigen for this receptor. Qualities for individual bases were not recorded, and no much larger clone is one base off.

The library relied on the immunoSEQ multiplex PCR assay. TCRdb limited this immuneACCESS table to in-frame rearrangements with V and J called. A share of clones is missing; checked studies link under half to unresolved V genes, and the rest is unexplained. The sample profile shows under 140,000 clones; 88% of them were found once. The ten largest clones capture less than 4% of the sample. The TCR sequence derives from a woman aged 60-75 years with lung cancer. The V and J genes are TRBV3-1 (or the pseudogene TRBV3-2) and TRBJ1-6, with the D gene too uncertain to name. Sample: PBMCs. The CDR3 loop reads CASSPFGEGGSPLHF. The DNA sequence reads TGTGCCAGCAGCCCGTTCGGGGAAGGAGGGTCACCCCTCCACTTT.